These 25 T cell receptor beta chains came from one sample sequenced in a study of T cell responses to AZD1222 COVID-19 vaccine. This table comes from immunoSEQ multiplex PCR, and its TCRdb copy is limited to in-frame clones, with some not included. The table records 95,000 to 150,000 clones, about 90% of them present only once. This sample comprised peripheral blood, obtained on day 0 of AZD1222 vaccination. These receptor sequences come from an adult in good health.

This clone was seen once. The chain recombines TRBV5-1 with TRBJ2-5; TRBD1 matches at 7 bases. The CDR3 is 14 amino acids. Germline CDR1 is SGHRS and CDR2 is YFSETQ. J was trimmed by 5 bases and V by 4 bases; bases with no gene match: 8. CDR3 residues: CASSKDRVSETQYF. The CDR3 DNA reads TGCGCCAGCAGCAAAGACAGGGTATCCGAGACCCAGTACTTC.

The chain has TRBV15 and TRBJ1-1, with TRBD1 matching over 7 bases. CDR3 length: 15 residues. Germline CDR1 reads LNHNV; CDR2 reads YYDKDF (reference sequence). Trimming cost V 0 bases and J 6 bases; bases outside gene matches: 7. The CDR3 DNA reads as TGTGCCACCAGCAGAGATAAGACAGGGAGGGCTGAAGCTTTCTTT. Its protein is CATSRDKTGRAEAFF. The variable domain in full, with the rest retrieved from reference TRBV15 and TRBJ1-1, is DAMVIQNPRYQVTQFGKPVTLSCSQTLNHNVMYWYQQKSSQAPKLLFHYYDKDFNNEADTPDNFQSRRPNTSFCFLDIRSPGLGDTAMYLCATSRDKTGRAEAFFGQGTRLTVV.

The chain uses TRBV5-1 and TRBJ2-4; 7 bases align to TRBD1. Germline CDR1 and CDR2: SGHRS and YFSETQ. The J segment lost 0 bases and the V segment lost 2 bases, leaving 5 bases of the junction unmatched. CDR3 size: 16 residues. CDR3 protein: CASSFGTVLAKNIQYF. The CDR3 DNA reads TGCGCCAGCAGCTTTGGGACAGTCCTAGCCAAAAACATTCAGTACTTC.

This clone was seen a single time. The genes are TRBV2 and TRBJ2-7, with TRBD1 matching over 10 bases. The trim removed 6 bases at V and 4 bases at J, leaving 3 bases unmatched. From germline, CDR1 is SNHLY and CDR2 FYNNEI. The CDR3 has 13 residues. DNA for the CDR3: TGTGCCAGCAGCAGGGACAGGGGTTACGAGCAGTACTTC. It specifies CASSRDRGYEQYF. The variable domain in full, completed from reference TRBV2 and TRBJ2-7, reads EPEVTQTPSHQVTQMGQEVILRCVPISNHLYFYWYRQILGQKVEFLVSFYNNEISEKSEIFDDQFSVERPDGSNFTLKIRSTKLEDSAMYFCASSRDRGYEQYFGPGTRLTVT.

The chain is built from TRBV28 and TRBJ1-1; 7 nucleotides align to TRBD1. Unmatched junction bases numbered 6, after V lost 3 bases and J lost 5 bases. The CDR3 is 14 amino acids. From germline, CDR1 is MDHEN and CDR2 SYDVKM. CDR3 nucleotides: TGTGCCAGCAGTTTGTGGCAGGGGGGGACTGAAGCTTTCTTT. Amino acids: CASSLWQGGTEAFF.

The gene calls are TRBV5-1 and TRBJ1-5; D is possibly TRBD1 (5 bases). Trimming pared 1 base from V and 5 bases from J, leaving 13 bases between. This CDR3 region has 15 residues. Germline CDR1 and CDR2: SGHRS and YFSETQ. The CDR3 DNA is TGCGCCAGCAGCTTGTCGGGGGAGACCTATCAGCCCCAGCATTTT. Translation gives CASSLSGETYQPQHF. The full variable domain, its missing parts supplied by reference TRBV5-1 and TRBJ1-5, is KAGVTQTPRYLIKTRGQQVTLSCSPISGHRSVSWYQQTPGQGLQFLFEYFSETQRNKGNFPGRFSGRQFSNSRSEMNVSTLELGDSALYLCASSLSGETYQPQHFGDGTRLSIL.

The CDR3 loop is CATSSPDYGYTF. The CDR3 bases are TGTGCCACCAGCAGCCCGGACTATGGCTACACCTTC. V usage is TRBV15 and J usage is TRBJ1-2; D is unresolved. CDR1 is LNHNV and CDR2 is YYDKDF in the germline V gene (reference sequence). V lost 3 bases, J lost 3 bases, and 5 bases lay in between. The CDR3 extends over 12 amino acids.

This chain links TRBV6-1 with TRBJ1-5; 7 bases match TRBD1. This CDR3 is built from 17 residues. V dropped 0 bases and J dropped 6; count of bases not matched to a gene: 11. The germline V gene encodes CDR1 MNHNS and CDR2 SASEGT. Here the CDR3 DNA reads TGTGCCAGCAGTGAAGCCCCGGGAGGGGGCAACAGTCAGCCCCAGCATTTT. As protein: CASSEAPGGGNSQPQHF.

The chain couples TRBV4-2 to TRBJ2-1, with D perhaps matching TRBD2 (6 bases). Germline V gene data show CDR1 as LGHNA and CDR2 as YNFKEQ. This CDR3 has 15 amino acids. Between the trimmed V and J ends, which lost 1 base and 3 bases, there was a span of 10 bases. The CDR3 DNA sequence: TGTGCCAGCAGCCAAGCGGAGGGCCTCTACAATGAGCAGTTCTTC. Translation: CASSQAEGLYNEQFF.

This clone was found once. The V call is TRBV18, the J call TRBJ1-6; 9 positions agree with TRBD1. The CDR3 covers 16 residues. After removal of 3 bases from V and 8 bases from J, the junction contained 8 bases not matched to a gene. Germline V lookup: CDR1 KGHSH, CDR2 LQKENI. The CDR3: CASSPQDRGFYSPLHF. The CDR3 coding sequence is TGTGCCAGCTCACCCCAGGACAGGGGTTTTTATTCACCCCTCCACTTT.

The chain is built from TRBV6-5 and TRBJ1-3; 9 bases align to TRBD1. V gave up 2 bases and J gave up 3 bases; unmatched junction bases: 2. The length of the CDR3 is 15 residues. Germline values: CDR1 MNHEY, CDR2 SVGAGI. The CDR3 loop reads CASSYGTGHGNTIYF. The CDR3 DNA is TGTGCCAGCAGTTACGGGACAGGGCATGGAAACACCATATATTTT.

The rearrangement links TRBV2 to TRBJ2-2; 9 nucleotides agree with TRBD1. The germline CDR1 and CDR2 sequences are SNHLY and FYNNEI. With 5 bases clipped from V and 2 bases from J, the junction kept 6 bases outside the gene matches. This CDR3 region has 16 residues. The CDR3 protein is CASSYDRGVNTGELFF. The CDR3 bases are TGTGCCAGCAGTTACGACAGGGGGGTAAACACCGGGGAGCTGTTTTTT.

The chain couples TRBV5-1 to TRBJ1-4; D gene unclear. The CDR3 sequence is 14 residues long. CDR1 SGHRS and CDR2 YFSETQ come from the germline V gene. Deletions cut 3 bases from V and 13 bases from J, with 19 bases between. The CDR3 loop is CASSSGSNEVVLFF. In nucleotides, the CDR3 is TGCGCCAGCAGCTCCGGATCAAATGAGGTGGTACTGTTTTTT.

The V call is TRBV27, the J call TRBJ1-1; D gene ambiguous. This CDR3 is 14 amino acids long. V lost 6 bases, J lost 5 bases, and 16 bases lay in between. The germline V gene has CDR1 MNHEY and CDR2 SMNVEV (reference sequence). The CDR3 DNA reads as TGTGCCAGCAGGACCCGCGGGGTAGAGACTGAAGCTTTCTTT. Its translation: CASRTRGVETEAFF.

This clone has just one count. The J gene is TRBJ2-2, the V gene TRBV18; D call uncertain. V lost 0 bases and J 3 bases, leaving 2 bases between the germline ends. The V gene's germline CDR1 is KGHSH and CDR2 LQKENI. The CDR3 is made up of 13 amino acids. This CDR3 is CASSPPHTGELFF. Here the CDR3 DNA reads TGTGCCAGCTCACCACCTCACACCGGGGAGCTGTTTTTT.

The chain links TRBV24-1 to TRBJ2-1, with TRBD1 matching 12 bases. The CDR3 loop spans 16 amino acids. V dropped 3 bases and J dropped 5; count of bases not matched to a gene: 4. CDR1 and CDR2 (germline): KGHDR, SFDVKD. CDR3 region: CATSDPGQGANNEQFF. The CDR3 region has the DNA TGTGCCACCAGTGATCCGGGACAGGGGGCTAACAATGAGCAGTTCTTC.

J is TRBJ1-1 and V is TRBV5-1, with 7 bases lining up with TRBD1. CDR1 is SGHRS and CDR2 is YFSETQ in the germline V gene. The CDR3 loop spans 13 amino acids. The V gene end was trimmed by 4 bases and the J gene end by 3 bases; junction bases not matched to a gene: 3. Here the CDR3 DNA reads TGCGCCAGCAGCAACACAGGGGACACTGAAGCTTTCTTT. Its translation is CASSNTGDTEAFF. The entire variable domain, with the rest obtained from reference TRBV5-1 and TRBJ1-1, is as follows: KAGVTQTPRYLIKTRGQQVTLSCSPISGHRSVSWYQQTPGQGLQFLFEYFSETQRNKGNFPGRFSGRQFSNSRSEMNVSTLELGDSALYLCASSNTGDTEAFFGQGTRLTVV.

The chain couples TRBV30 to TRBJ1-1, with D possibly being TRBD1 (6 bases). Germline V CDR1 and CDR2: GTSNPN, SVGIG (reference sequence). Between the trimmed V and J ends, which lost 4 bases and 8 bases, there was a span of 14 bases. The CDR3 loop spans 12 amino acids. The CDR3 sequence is CAWNRVRGEAFF. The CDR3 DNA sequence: TGTGCCTGGAACAGGGTCCGAGGGGAAGCTTTCTTT.

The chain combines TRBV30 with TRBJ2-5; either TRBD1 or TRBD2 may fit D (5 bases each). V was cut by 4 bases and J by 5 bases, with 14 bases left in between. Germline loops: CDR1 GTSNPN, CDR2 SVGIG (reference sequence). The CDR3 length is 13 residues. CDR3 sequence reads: CAWTGPRRETQYF. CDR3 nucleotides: TGTGCCTGGACGGGACCCCGGCGGGAGACCCAGTACTTC.

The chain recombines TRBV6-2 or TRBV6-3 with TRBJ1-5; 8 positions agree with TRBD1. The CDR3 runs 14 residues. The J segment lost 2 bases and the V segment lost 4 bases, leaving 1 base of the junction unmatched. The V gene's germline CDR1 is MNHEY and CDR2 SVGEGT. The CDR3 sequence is CASSSGGGNQPQHF. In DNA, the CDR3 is TGTGCCAGCAGTTCAGGGGGCGGCAATCAGCCCCAGCATTTT.

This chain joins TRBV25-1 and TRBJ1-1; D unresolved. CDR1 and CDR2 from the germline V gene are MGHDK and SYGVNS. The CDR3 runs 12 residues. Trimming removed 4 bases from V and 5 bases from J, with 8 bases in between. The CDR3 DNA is TGTGCCAGCAGTGCGGCATGGACTGAAGCTTTCTTT. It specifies CASSAAWTEAFF.

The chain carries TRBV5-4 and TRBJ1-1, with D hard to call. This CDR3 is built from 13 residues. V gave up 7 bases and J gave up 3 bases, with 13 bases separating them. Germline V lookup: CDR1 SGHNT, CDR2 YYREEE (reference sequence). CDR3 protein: CASGLGEDTEAFF. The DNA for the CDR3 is TGTGCCAGCGGCCTTGGAGAGGACACTGAAGCTTTCTTT.

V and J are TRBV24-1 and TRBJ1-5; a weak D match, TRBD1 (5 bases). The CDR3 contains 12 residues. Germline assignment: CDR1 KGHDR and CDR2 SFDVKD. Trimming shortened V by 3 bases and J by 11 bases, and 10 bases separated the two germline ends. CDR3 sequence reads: CATSDLEGTQHF. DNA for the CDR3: TGTGCCACCAGTGATCTAGAGGGGACCCAGCATTTT.

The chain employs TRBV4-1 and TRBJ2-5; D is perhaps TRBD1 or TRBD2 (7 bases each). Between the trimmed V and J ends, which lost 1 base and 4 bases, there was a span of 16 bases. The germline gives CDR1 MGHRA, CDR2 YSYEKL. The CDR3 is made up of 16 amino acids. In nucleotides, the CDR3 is TGCGCCAGCAGCCAAGGGGAGGGGGCGAGGATAGAGACCCAGTACTTC. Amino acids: CASSQGEGARIETQYF.

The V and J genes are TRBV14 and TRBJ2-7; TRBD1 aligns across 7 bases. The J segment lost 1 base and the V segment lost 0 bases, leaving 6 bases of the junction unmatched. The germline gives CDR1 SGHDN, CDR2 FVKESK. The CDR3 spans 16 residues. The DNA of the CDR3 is TGTGCCAGCAGCCAAGATACCGGGACAGTATCCTACGAGCAGTACTTC. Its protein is CASSQDTGTVSYEQYF.